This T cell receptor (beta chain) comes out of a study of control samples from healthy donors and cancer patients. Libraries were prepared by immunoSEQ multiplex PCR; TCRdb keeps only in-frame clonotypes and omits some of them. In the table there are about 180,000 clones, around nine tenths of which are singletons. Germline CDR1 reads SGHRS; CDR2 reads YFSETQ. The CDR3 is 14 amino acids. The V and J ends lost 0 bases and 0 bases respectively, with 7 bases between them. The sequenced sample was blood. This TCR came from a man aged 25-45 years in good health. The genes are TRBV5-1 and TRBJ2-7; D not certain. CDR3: CASSLGRGSYEQYF. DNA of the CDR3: TGCGCCAGCAGCTTGGGAAGAGGCTCCTACGAGCAGTACTTC.